This paragraph reports one TCR beta chain. Its antigen remains undetermined. No much larger clone is present one base from it, and per-base qualities are unavailable. This entry comes from a study of control samples from healthy donors and cancer patients (TCRdb year 2020). Libraries came from the immunoSEQ multiplex PCR assay. In TCRdb, the immuneACCESS table is reduced to in-frame sequences with V and J assigned. These tables do not hold every clone; where another copy was compared, an unresolved V gene accounts for under half, and the others remain unexplained. The sample table contains about 150,000 clones; only one count was recorded for around nine tenths of them. Of the sample, over 1.5% falls within the top ten clones. The sample comprised blood. The TCR comes from a man aged 18 to 30 in good health.

The DNA sequence reads TGTGCCAGCAGCCACTTACTAGCGGGGGGGAACAATGAGCAGTTCTTC. It specifies CASSHLLAGGNNEQFF. The V and J genes are TRBV3-1 (or the pseudogene TRBV3-2) and TRBJ2-1; 13 central nucleotides agree with TRBD2. Based on the germline V gene (reference sequence), the CDR1 and CDR2 sequences are LGHDT and YNNKEL. V is pruned by 3 bases and J by 5 bases, leaving 4 bases of the junction without a gene match. The CDR3 has 16 amino acids, counting the end cysteine and phenylalanine. The sequence is cut down to CDR3 DNA, 48 bases in frame from base 1.